One sample yielded the 17 T cell receptor beta chains listed below, sequenced in a study of control samples from healthy donors and cancer patients (dated by TCRdb to the early 2020s). Libraries were constructed by the immunoSEQ multiplex PCR assay. Drawn from immuneACCESS, this table holds only the in-frame rearrangements with V and J called that TCRdb kept. Clones are partly lost; checked studies trace under half to an unresolved V gene and leave the rest unexplained. For this sample the table gives around 94,000 clones, of which about 91% were detected only once. In total, the top ten clones hold over 2% of the sample. Sequenced: blood. The receptors derive from a woman between 18 and 29 years old in good health.

V is TRBV27 and J is TRBJ1-1; D is unclear. This CDR3 spans 13 amino acids. Germline lookup yields CDR1 MNHEY and CDR2 SMNVEV (reference sequence). The ends were cut back, 6 bases at V and 1 base at J, with 9 bases in the middle. The CDR3 nucleotides read TGTGCCAGCAGACTTATTAGGAACACTGAAGCTTTCTTT. Its translation: CASRLIRNTEAFF.

The rearrangement joins TRBV4-2 to TRBJ1-2; 8 nucleotides agree with TRBD1. J was trimmed by 2 bases and V by 3 bases; bases with no gene match: 11. CDR3 size: 17 residues. Germline V lookup: CDR1 LGHNA, CDR2 YNFKEQ. In nucleotides, the CDR3 is TGTGCCAGCAGCCAGGAAACCGGGACAGGTATCAACTATGGCTACACCTTC. Its translation is CASSQETGTGINYGYTF.

The rearrangement uses TRBV27 and TRBJ1-2; 8 bases line up with TRBD1. This CDR3 comprises 18 residues. V lost 5 bases, J lost 8 bases, and 22 bases stayed unmatched. CDR1 and CDR2 from the germline V gene are MNHEY and SMNVEV (reference sequence). The CDR3 loop reads CASSIRIGTGFMSGGYTF. The DNA for the CDR3 is TGTGCCAGCAGTATACGGATCGGGACAGGATTTATGAGCGGGGGCTACACCTTC.

This clone is a singleton in its sample. The V and J genes are TRBV3-1 (or the pseudogene TRBV3-2) and TRBJ1-5; TRBD1 agrees at 7 bases. CDR3 length: 13 amino acids. Germline V gene data show CDR1 as LGHDT and CDR2 as YNNKEL (reference sequence). With V trimmed by 6 bases and J by 9 bases, 8 bases remained unmatched. This chain's CDR3 is CASSGQVQGPQHF. The CDR3 DNA reads as TGTGCCAGCAGTGGACAGGTGCAAGGGCCCCAGCATTTT.

The chain couples TRBV6-1 to TRBJ2-7, with TRBD1 matching over 8 bases. The CDR3 has 14 amino acids. The V gene's germline CDR1 is MNHNS and CDR2 SASEGT. V lost 2 bases and J lost 6; bases outside the gene matches: 6. The CDR3 region is CASSEWGQVAEQYF. DNA for the CDR3: TGTGCCAGCAGTGAATGGGGACAGGTGGCCGAGCAGTACTTC.

This sequence joins TRBV5-8 and TRBJ2-1; TRBD1 matches at 9 bases. CDR3 length: 14 residues. Germline lookup yields CDR1 SGHTS and CDR2 YDEGEE. J was trimmed by 6 bases and V by 4 bases; bases with no gene match: 5. CDR3 amino acids: CASSGDRAGNEQFF. For the CDR3, the DNA is TGTGCCAGCAGCGGGGACAGGGCGGGCAATGAGCAGTTCTTC. Combining the CDR3 with reference TRBV5-8 and TRBJ2-1 gives the whole variable domain EAGVTQSPTHLIKTRGQQATLRCSPISGHTSVYWYQQALGLGLQFLLWYDEGEERNRGNFPPRFSGRQFPNYSSELNVNALELEDSALYLCASSGDRAGNEQFFGPGTRLTVL.

This chain uses TRBV27 with TRBJ1-1; D remains unclear. Trimming took off 5 bases at V and 5 bases at J, with 6 bases between the two ends. Per germline, CDR1 MNHEY and CDR2 SMNVEV (reference sequence). This CDR3 spans 11 amino acids. The CDR3 DNA sequence: TGTGCCAGCAGTCGGGGTACTGAAGCTTTCTTT. This gives the protein CASSRGTEAFF.

This chain connects TRBV29-1 to TRBJ2-1; D is uncertain. The CDR3 has 12 residues. Germline CDR1 reads SQVTM; CDR2 reads ANQGSEA. The V gene lost 4 bases and the J gene lost 0 bases, with 4 bases spanning the gap. CDR3 nucleotide sequence: TGCAGCGTTGCTAGCTCCTACAATGAGCAGTTCTTC. Protein: CSVASSYNEQFF.

The V gene is TRBV7-9, the J gene TRBJ2-1; 8 bases map to TRBD1. V dropped 3 bases and J dropped 1; count of bases not matched to a gene: 5. CDR3 length: 16 amino acids. Per germline, CDR1 SEHNR and CDR2 FQNEAQ (reference sequence). DNA for the CDR3: TGTGCCAGCAGCTTGGGGTGGGACAGGTCCTACAATGAGCAGTTCTTC. Translating gives CASSLGWDRSYNEQFF.

J is TRBJ1-4 and V is TRBV6-5; D is perhaps TRBD1 (5 bases). V lost 3 bases, J lost 8 bases, and 13 bases lay in between. Germline CDR1 MNHEY, CDR2 SVGAGI. The CDR3 has 14 residues. For the CDR3, the DNA is TGTGCCAGCAGTTATTTAGGGGTCGGGGAAAAACTGTTTTTT. Translation: CASSYLGVGEKLFF.

This clone was found once. The chain couples TRBV9 to TRBJ2-7; either TRBD1 or TRBD2 may supply D (6 bases each). This CDR3 comprises 15 residues. The V and J ends lost 0 bases and 3 bases respectively, with 13 bases between them. Germline-derived CDR1 and CDR2 are SGDLS and YYNGEE. CDR3 region: CASSVGGADGYEQYF. Here the CDR3 DNA reads TGTGCCAGCAGCGTAGGGGGGGCTGATGGCTACGAGCAGTACTTC.

This sequence joins TRBV9 and TRBJ2-7, with D perhaps assigned TRBD1 or TRBD2 (6 bases each). V was pared by 4 bases and J by 2 bases, with 16 bases between. The CDR3 spans 15 residues. CDR1 is SGDLS and CDR2 is YYNGEE in the germline V gene. CDR3 in amino acids: CASSRGTGVTYEQYF. DNA of the CDR3: TGTGCCAGCAGCAGGGGGACTGGGGTGACCTACGAGCAGTACTTC.

The chain employs TRBV3-1 (or the pseudogene TRBV3-2) and TRBJ2-5; D not certain. This CDR3 region has 13 residues. V lost 2 bases, J lost 2 bases, and 6 bases lay in between. Germline V gene data show CDR1 as LGHDT and CDR2 as YNNKEL (reference sequence). CDR3 coding DNA: TGTGCCAGCAGCCAATCCGTGCAAGAGACCCAGTACTTC. This sequence encodes CASSQSVQETQYF.

Concerning this clone: The sample holds other DNA sequences that translate to the same CDR3. The rearrangement links TRBV3-1 (or the pseudogene TRBV3-2) to TRBJ2-7, with D unresolved. CDR1 and CDR2 (germline): LGHDT, YNNKEL (reference sequence). Trimming removed 1 base from V and 4 bases from J, with 5 bases in between. The CDR3 is 12 amino acids. Here the CDR3 DNA reads TGTGCCAGCAGCCAAGTCCCATACGAGCAGTACTTC. Its translation is CASSQVPYEQYF.

The chain recombines TRBV29-1 with TRBJ2-7; D ambiguous. Germline-derived CDR1 and CDR2 are SQVTM and ANQGSEA. The CDR3 consists of 12 residues. The ends were cut back, 5 bases at V and 4 bases at J, with 12 bases in the middle. In nucleotides, the CDR3 is TGCAGCGTTTTAACGGACCATTACGAGCAGTACTTC. Protein product: CSVLTDHYEQYF.

V usage is TRBV19 and J usage is TRBJ2-7; 7 bases agree with TRBD2. This CDR3 is built from 14 residues. The germline gives CDR1 LNHDA, CDR2 SQIVND (reference sequence). The V segment lost 3 bases and the J segment 9 bases; nucleotides outside the gene matches: 11. CDR3 coding DNA: TGTGCCAGTAGTATTCGCAGCGGGGAGGTCGGGCAGTACTTC. Translating it yields CASSIRSGEVGQYF.

The CDR3 DNA reads as TGTGCCAGCAGCCGTCACAGCTCGAACACCGGGGAGCTGTTTTTT. It translates to CASSRHSSNTGELFF. This chain links TRBV3-1 (or the pseudogene TRBV3-2) with TRBJ2-2; no firm D call. CDR3 length: 15 amino acids. V lost 4 bases to trimming and J lost 0 bases, with 9 bases between them. Per the germline V gene, CDR1 is LGHDT and CDR2 is YNNKEL (reference sequence).